This T cell receptor (beta chain) appears in the sequencing data of a study of T cell responses to AZD1222 COVID-19 vaccine. Germline CDR1 and CDR2: SGHRS and YFSETQ. V trimming: 3 bases; J trimming: 3 bases; junction bases outside the gene matches: 12. This CDR3 spans 18 amino acids. Repertoires were generated with immunoSEQ multiplex PCR, while TCRdb's copy carries only in-frame clones and drops some. Of approximately 89,000 clones listed, 86% were seen once; the top ten hold around 5.9%. V and J are TRBV5-1 and TRBJ2-5; 12 nucleotides match TRBD2. The material was peripheral blood, obtained 28 days after the second AZD1222 dose. This TCR was sampled from an adult who received the AZD1222 COVID-19 vaccine. The CDR3 nucleotides read TGCGCCAGCAGCTCGTGGGCCCTAGCGGGAGGGCCAGAAGAGACCCAGTACTTC. Its translation is CASSSWALAGGPEETQYF.